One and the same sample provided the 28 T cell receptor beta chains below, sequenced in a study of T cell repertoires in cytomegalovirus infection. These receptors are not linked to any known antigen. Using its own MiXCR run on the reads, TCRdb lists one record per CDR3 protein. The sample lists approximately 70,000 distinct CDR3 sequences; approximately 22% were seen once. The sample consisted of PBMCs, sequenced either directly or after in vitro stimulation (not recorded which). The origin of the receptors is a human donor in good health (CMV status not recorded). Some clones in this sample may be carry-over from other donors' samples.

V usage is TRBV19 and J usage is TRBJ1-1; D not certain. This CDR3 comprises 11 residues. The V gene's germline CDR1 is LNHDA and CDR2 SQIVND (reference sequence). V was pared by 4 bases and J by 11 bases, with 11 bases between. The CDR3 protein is CASSSGGRAFF. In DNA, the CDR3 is TGTGCCAGTAGTAGCGGCGGGAGGGCTTTCTTT.

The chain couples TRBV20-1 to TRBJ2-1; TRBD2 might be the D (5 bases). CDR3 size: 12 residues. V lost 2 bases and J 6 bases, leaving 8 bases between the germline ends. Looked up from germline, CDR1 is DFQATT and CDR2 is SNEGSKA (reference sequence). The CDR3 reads CSARREANEQFF. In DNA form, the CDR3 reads TGCAGTGCTAGACGGGAAGCCAATGAGCAGTTCTTC.

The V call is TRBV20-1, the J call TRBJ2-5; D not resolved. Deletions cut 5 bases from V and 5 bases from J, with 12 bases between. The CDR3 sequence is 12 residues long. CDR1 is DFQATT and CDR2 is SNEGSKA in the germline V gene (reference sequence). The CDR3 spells CSALRPFETQYF. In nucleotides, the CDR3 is TGCAGTGCTTTACGACCTTTCGAGACCCAGTACTTC.

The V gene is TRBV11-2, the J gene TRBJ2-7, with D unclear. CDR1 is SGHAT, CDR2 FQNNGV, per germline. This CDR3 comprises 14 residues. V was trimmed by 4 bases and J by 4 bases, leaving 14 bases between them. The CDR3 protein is CASSSSRQFYEQYF. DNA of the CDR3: TGTGCCAGCAGCTCCTCCCGCCAATTTTACGAGCAGTACTTC.

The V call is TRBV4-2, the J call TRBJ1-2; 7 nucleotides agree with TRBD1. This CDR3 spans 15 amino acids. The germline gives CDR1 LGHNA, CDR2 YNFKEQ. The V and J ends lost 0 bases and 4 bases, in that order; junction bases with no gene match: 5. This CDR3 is CASSQEQGNGYGYTF. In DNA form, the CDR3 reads TGTGCCAGCAGCCAAGAACAGGGGAACGGCTATGGCTACACCTTC.

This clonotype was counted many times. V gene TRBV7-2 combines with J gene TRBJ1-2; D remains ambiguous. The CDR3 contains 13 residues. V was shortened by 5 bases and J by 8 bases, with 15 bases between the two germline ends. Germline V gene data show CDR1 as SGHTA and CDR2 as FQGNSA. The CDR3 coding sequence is TGTGCCAGCAGCGAGGACCGGCCTGCGGGCTACACCTTC. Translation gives CASSEDRPAGYTF.

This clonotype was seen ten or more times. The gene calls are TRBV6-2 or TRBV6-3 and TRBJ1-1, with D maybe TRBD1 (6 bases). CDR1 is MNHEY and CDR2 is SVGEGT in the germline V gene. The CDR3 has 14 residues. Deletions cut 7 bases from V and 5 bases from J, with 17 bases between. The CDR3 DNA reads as TGTGCCAGCACCTGGACAGAGGGGTTTACTGAAGCTTTCTTT. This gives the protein CASTWTEGFTEAFF.

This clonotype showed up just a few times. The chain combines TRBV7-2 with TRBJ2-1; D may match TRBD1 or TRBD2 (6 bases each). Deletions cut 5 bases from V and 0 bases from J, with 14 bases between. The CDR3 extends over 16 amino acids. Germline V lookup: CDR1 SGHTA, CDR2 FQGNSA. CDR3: CASSPQGGSSYNEQFF. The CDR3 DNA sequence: TGTGCCAGCAGCCCGCAAGGGGGGAGCTCCTACAATGAGCAGTTCTTC.

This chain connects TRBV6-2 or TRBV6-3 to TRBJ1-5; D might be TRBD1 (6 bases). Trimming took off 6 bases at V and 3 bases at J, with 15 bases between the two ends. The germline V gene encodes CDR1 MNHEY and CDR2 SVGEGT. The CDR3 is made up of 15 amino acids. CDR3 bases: TGTGCCAGCAGAATTGATCCGGGACACAATCAGCCCCAGCATTTT. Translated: CASRIDPGHNQPQHF.

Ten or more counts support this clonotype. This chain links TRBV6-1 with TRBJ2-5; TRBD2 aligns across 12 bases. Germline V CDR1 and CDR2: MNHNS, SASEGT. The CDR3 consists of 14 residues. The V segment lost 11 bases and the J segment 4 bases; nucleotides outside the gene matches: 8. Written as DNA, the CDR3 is TGTGCCGTATCTAGCGGGAGGGCGGGAGAGACCCAGTACTTC. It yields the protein CAVSSGRAGETQYF.

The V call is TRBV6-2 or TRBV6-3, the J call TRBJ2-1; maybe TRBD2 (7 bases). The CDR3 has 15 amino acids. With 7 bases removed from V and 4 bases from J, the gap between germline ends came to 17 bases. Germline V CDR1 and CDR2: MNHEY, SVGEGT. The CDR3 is CASTGGGGSYNEQFF. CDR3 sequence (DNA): TGTGCCAGCACCGGCGGGGGCGGGAGTTACAATGAGCAGTTCTTC.

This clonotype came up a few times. The CDR3 loop reads CASSDSRKRNEQFF. CDR3 nucleotides: TGTGCCAGCAGTGACTCACGGAAGAGAAATGAGCAGTTCTTC. This rearrangement joins TRBV6-4 to TRBJ2-1; D is unresolved. This CDR3 contains 14 residues. Trimming left V 0 bases short and J 7 bases short, with 10 bases between. CDR1 MRHNA and CDR2 SNTAGT come from the germline V gene.

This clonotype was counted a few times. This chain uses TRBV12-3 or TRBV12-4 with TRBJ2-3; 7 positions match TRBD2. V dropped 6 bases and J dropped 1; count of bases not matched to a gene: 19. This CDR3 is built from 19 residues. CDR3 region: CASSLWGGDPPYRTDTQYF. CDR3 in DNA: TGTGCCAGCAGCCTTTGGGGGGGGGACCCACCATACCGCACAGATACGCAGTATTTT.

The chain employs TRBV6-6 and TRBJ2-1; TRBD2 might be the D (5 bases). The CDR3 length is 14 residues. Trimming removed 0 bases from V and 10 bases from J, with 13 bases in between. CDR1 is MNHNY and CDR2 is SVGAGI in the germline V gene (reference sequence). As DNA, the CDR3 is TGTGCCAGCAGTTACTCTGAATTGAGGGCCGAGCAGTTCTTC. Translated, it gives CASSYSELRAEQFF.

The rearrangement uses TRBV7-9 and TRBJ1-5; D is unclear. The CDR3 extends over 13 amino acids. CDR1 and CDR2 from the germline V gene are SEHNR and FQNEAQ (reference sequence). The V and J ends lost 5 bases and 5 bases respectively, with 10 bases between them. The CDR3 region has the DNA TGTGCCAGCAGCCGGAACACGGATCAGCCCCAGCATTTT. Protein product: CASSRNTDQPQHF.

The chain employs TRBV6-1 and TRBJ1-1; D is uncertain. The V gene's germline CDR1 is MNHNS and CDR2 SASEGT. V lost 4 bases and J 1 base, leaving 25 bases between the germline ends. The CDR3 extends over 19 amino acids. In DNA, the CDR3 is TGTGCCAGCAGTGCAAGGTCCCCGGGTCGAGTCGGACCGAACACTGAAGCTTTCTTT. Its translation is CASSARSPGRVGPNTEAFF.

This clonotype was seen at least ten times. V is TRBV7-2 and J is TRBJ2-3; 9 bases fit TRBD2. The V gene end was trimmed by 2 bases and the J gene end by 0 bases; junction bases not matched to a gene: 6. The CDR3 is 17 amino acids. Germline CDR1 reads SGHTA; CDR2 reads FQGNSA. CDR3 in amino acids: CASSLQGSGSSTDTQYF. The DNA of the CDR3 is TGTGCCAGCAGCTTACAGGGTAGCGGGAGCAGCACAGATACGCAGTATTTT.

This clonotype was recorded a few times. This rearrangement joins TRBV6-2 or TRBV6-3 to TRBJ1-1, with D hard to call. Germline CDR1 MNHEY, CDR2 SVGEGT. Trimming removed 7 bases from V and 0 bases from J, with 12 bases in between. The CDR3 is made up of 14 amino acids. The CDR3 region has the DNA TGTGCCAGCATTAACAGCAACTTGAACACTGAAGCTTTCTTT. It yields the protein CASINSNLNTEAFF.

The CDR3 coding sequence is TGTGCCGCTTCGACAGGCCGAAGCGGAAACACCATATATTTT. Translating gives CAASTGRSGNTIYF. This chain links TRBV15 with TRBJ1-3; D is perhaps TRBD1 (6 bases). The CDR3 spans 14 residues. V was pared by 11 bases and J by 4 bases, with 18 bases between. Germline assignment: CDR1 LNHNV and CDR2 YYDKDF (reference sequence).

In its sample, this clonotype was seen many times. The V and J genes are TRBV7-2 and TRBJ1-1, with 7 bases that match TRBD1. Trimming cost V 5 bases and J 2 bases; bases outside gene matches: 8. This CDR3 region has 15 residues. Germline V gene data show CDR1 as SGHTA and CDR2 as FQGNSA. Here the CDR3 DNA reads TGTGCCAGCAGCCAGGGGGGACGGAGTAACACTGAAGCTTTCTTT. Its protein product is CASSQGGRSNTEAFF. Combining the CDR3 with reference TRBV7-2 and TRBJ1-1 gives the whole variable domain GAGVSQSPSNKVTEKGKDVELRCDPISGHTALYWYRQSLGQGLEFLIYFQGNSAPDKSGLPSDRFSAERTGGSVSTLTIQRTQQEDSAVYLCASSQGGRSNTEAFFGQGTRLTVV.

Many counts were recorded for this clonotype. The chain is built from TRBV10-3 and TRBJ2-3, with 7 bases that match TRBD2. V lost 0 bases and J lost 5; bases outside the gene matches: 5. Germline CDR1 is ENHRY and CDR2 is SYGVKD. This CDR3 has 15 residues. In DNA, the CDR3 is TGTGCCATCAGTGAGTCGGCGGGAGTTGTAGATACGCAGTATTTT. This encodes CAISESAGVVDTQYF.

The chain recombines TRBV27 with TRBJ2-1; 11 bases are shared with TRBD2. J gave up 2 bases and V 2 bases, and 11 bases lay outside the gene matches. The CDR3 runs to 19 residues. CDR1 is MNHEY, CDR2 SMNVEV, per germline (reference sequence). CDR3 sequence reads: CASSLISLVTSGTYNEQFF. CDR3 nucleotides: TGTGCCAGCAGTTTAATATCCCTCGTGACTAGCGGGACCTACAATGAGCAGTTCTTC.

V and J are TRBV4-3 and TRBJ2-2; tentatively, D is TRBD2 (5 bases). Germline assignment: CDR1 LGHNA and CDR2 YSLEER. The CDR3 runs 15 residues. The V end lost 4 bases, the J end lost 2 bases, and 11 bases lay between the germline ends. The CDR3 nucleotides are TGCGCCAGCAGCCGTACGGACTTAAACACCGGGGAGCTGTTTTTT. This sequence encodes CASSRTDLNTGELFF.

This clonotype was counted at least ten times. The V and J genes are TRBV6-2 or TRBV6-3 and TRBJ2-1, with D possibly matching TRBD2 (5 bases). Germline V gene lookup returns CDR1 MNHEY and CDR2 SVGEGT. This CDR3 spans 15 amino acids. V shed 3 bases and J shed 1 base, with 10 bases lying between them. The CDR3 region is CASSYGSFSYNEQFF. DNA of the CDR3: TGTGCCAGCAGTTATGGGAGTTTTTCCTACAATGAGCAGTTCTTC.

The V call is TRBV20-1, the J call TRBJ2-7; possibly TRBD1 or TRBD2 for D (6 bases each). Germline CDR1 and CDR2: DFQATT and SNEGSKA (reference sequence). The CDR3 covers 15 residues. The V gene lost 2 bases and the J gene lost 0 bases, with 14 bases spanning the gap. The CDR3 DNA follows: TGCAGTGCTAGAACGGGGGCAAAAAGCTCCTACGAGCAGTACTTC. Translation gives CSARTGAKSSYEQYF.

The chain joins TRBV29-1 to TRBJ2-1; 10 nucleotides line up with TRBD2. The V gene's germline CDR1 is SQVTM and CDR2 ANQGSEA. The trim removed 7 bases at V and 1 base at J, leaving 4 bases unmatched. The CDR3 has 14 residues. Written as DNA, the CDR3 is TGCAGCGCCGGAGCGGGAGGGTCCTACAATGAGCAGTTCTTC. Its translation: CSAGAGGSYNEQFF.

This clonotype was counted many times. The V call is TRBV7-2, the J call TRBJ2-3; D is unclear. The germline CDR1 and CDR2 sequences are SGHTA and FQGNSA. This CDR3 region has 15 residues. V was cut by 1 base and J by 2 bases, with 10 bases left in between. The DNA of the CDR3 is TGTGCCAGCAGCTTAGTACAGATATTCACAGATACGCAGTATTTT. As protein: CASSLVQIFTDTQYF.

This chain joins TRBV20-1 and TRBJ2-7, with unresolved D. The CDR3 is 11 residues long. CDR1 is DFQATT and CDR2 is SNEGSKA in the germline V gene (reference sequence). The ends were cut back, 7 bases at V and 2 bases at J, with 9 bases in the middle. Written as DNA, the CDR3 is TGCAGTGTAGGCCAGACCTACGAGCAGTACTTC. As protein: CSVGQTYEQYF.